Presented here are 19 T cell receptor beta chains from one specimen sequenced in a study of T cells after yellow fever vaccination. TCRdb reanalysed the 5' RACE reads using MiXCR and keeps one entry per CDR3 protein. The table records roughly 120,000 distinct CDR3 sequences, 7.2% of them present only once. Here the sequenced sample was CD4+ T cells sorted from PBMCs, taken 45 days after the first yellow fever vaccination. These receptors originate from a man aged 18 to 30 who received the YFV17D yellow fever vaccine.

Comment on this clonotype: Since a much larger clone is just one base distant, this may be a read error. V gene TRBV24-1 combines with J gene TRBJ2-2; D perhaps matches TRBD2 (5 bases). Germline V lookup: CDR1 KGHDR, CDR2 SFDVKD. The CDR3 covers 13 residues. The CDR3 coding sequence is TGTGCCACCAGTGACAAGAATACCGGGGAGCTGCTTTTT. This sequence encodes CATSDKNTGELLF.

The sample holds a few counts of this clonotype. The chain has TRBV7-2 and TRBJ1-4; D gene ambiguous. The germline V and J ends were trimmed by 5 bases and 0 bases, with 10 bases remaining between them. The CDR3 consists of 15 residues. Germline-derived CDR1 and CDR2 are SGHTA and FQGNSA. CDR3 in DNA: TGTGCCAGCAGCGCTAGAAGTACAACTAATGAAAAACTGTTTTTT. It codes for CASSARSTTNEKLFF.

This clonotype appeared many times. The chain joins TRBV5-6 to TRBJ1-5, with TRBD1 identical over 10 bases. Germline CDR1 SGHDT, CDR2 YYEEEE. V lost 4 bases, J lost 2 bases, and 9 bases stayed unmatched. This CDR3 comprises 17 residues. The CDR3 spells CASSPPRDRGGNQPQHF. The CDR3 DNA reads TGTGCCAGCAGCCCCCCTCGGGACAGGGGAGGCAATCAGCCCCAGCATTTT.

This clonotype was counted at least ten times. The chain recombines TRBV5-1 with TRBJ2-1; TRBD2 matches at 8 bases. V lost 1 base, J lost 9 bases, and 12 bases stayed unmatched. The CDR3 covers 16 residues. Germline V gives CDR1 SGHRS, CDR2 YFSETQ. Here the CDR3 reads CASSLRSGGAVGEQFF. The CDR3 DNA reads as TGCGCCAGCAGCTTGAGGTCGGGGGGGGCCGTTGGTGAGCAGTTCTTC.

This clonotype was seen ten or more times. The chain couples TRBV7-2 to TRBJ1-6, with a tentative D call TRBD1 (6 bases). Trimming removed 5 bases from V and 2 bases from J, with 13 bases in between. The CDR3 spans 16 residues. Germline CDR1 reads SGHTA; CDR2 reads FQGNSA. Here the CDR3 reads CASSPGRGAYNSPLHF. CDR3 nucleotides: TGTGCCAGCAGCCCGGGAAGGGGGGCCTATAATTCACCCCTCCACTTT.

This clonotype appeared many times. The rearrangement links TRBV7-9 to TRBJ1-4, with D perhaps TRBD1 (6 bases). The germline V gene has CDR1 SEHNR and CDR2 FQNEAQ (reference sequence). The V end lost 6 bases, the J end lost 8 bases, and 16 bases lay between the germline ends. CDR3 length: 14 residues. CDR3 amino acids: CASSFQGSGEKLFF. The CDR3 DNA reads TGTGCCAGCAGTTTCCAGGGGTCCGGGGAAAAACTGTTTTTT.

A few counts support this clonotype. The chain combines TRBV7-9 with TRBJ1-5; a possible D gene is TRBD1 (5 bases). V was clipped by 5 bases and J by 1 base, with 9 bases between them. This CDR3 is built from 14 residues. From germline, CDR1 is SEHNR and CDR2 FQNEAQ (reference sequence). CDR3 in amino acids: CASSKGRSNQPQHF. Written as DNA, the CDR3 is TGTGCCAGCAGCAAGGGACGGAGCAATCAGCCCCAGCATTTT.

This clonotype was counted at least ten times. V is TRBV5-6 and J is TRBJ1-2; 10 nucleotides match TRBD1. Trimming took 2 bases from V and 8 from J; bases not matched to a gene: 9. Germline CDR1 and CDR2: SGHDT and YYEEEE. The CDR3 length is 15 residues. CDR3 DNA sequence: TGTGCCAGCAGCTTCCCGGGACAGGGGCGGGGAGGCTACACCTTC. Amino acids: CASSFPGQGRGGYTF.

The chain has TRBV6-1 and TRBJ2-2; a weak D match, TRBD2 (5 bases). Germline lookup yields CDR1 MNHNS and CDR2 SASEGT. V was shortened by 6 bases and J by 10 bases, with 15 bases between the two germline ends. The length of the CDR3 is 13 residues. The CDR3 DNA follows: TGTGCCAGCAGGGACGCGCGTCGGGAGGAGCTGTTTTTT. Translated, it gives CASRDARREELFF.

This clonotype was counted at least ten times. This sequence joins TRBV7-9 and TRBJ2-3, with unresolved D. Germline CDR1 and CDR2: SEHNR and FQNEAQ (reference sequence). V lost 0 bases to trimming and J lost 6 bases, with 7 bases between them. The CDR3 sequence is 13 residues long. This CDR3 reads CASSLASFDTQYF. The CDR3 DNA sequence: TGTGCCAGCAGCTTAGCTAGCTTTGATACGCAGTATTTT.

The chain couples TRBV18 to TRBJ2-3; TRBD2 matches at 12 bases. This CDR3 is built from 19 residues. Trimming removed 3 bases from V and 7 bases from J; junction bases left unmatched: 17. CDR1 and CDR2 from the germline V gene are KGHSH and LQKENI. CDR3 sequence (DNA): TGTGCCAGCTCACCCATCAGTGGGACTAGCGGGCCCTCGGCCTATACGCAGTATTTT. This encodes CASSPISGTSGPSAYTQYF.

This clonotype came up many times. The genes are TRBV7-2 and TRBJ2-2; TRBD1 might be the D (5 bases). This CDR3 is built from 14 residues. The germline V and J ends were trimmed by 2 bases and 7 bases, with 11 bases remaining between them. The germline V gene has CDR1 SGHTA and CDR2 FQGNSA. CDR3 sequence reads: CASSLIRGSGELFF. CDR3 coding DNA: TGTGCCAGCAGCTTAATTAGGGGCAGCGGGGAGCTGTTTTTT.

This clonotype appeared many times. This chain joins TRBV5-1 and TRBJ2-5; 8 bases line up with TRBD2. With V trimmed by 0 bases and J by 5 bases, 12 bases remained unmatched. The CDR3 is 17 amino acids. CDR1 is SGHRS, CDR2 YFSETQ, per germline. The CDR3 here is CASSLALRGGGGETQYF. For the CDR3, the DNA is TGCGCCAGCAGCTTGGCCTTACGGGGGGGCGGAGGTGAGACCCAGTACTTC. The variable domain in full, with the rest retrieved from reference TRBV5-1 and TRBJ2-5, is KAGVTQTPRYLIKTRGQQVTLSCSPISGHRSVSWYQQTPGQGLQFLFEYFSETQRNKGNFPGRFSGRQFSNSRSEMNVSTLELGDSALYLCASSLALRGGGGETQYFGPGTRLLVL.

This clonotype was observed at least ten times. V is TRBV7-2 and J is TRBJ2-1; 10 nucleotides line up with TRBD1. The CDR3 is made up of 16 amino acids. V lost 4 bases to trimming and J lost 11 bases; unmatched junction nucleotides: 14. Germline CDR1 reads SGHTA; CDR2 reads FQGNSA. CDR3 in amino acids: CASSSLPGQGRFQQFF. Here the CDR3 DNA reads TGTGCCAGCAGCTCCCTACCGGGACAGGGGAGGTTCCAGCAGTTCTTC. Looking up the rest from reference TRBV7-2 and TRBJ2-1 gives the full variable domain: GAGVSQSPSNKVTEKGKDVELRCDPISGHTALYWYRQSLGQGLEFLIYFQGNSAPDKSGLPSDRFSAERTGGSVSTLTIQRTQQEDSAVYLCASSSLPGQGRFQQFFGPGTRLTVL.

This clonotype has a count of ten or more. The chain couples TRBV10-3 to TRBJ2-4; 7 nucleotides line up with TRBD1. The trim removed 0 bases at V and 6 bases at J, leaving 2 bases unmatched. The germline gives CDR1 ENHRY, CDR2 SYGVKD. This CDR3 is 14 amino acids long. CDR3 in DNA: TGTGCCATCAGTGAGTCAGGGGGCAGAAACATTCAGTACTTC. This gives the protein CAISESGGRNIQYF.

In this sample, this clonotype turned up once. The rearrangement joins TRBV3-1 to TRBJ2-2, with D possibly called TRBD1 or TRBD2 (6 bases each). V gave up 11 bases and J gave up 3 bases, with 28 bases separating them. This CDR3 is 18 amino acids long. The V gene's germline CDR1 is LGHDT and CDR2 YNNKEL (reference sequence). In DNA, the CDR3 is TGTGCCTGCTCCCACGCCAGGGGACTTGGTTCGCACACCGGGGAGCTGTTTTTT. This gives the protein CACSHARGLGSHTGELFF.

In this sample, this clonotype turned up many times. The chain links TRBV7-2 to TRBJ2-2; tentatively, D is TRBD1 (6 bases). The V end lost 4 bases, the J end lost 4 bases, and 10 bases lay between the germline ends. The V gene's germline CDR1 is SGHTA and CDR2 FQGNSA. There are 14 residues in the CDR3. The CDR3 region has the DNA TGTGCCAGCAGCTCCCAGGGGCTCACCGGGGAGCTGTTTTTT. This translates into CASSSQGLTGELFF.

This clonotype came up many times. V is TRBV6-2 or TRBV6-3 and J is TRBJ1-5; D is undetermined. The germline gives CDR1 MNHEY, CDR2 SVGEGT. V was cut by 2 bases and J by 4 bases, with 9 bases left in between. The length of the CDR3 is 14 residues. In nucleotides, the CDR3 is TGTGCCAGCAGTTACCTTAACCCTAATCAGCCCCAGCATTTT. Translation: CASSYLNPNQPQHF.

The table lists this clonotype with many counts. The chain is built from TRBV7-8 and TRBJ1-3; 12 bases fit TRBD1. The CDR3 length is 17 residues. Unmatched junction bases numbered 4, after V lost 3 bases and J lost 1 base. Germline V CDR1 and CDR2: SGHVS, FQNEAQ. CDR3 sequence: CASSFSGQGASGNTIYF. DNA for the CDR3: TGTGCCAGCAGCTTTTCGGGACAGGGGGCTTCTGGAAACACCATATATTTT.